This T cell receptor (beta chain) stems from a study of response to subunit inactivated influenza vaccine. TCRdb called the RT-PCR reads again in MiXCR, with one record for every CDR3 protein. The sample contains approximately 310,000 distinct CDR3 sequences, around a fifth of which appear only once. Trimming took 2 bases from V and 7 from J, leaving 18 bases between them. CDR1 and CDR2 from the germline V gene are MDHEN and SYDVKM. This CDR3 has 16 residues. This clonotype turned up a few times. The sequenced sample was PBMCs from blood, obtained less than 22 months after vaccination. The V gene is TRBV28, the J gene TRBJ1-5; D ambiguous. The TCR sequence derives from a man aged 45-69 years who received an inactivated influenza vaccine. The CDR3 is CASSLVKTRMGQPQHF. The CDR3 DNA reads TGTGCCAGCAGTTTAGTCAAGACAAGGATGGGCCAGCCCCAGCATTTT.